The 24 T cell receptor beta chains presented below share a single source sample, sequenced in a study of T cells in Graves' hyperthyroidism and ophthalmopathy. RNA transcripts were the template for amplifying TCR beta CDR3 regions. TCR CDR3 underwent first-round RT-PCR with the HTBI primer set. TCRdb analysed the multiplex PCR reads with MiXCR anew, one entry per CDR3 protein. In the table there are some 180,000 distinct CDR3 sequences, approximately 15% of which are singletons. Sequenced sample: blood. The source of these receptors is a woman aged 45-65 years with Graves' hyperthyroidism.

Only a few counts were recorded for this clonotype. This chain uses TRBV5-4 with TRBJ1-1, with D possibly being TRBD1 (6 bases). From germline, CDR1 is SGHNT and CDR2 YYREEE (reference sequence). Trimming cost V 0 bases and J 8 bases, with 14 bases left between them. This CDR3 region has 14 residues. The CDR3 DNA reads TGTGCCAGCAGCTTGGGGGGGCCTTTGGGGGAAGCTTTCTTT. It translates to CASSLGGPLGEAFF.

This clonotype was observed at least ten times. The CDR3 reads CASSQDVVNTEAFF. CDR3 DNA sequence: TGTGCCAGCAGCCAAGATGTAGTGAACACTGAAGCTTTCTTT. The V gene is TRBV3-1, the J gene TRBJ1-1; the D is unclear. Germline assignment: CDR1 LGHDT and CDR2 YNNKEL (reference sequence). Trimming removed 0 bases at V and 0 bases at J, with 5 bases between. The CDR3 totals 14 residues.

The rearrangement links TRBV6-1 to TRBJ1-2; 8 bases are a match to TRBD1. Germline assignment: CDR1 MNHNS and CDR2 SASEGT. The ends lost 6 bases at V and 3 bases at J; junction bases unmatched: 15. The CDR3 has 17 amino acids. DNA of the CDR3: TGTGCCAGCAGGAGCGGGACAGGACTCTTTCGAGACTATGGCTACACCTTC. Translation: CASRSGTGLFRDYGYTF.

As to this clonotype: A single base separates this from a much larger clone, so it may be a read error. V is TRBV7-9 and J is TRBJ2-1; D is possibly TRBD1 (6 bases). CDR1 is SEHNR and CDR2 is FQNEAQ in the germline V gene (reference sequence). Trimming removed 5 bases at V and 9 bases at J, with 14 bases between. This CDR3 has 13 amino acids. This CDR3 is CASSHRTDSEQFF. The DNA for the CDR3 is TGTGCCAGCAGCCACCGGACGGACAGTGAGCAGTTCTTC.

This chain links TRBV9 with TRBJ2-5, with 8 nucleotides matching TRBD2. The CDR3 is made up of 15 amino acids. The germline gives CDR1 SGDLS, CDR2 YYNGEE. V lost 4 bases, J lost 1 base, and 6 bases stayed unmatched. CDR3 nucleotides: TGTGCCAGCAGCCGGGGGGCGGGGGGCCAAGAGACCCAGTACTTC. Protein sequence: CASSRGAGGQETQYF.

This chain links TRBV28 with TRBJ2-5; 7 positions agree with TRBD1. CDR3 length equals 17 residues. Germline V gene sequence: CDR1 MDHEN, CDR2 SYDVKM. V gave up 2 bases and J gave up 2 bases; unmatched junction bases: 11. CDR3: CASSLISGGSDQETQYF. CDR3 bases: TGTGCCAGCAGTTTAATCTCAGGGGGTTCTGATCAAGAGACCCAGTACTTC.

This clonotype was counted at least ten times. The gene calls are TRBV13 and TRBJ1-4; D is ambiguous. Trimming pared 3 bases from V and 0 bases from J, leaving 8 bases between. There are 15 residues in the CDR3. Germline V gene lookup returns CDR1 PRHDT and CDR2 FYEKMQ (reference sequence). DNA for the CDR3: TGTGCCAGCAGCTTCAGGAGTGCAACTAATGAAAAACTGTTTTTT. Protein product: CASSFRSATNEKLFF.

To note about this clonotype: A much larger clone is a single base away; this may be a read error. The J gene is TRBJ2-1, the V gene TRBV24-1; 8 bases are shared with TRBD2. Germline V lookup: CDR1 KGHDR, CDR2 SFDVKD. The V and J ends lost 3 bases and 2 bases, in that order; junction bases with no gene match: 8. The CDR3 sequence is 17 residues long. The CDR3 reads CATSDPLSGGPYNEQFF. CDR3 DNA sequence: TGTGCCACCAGTGATCCCCTATCGGGGGGGCCCTACAATGAGCAGTTCTTC.

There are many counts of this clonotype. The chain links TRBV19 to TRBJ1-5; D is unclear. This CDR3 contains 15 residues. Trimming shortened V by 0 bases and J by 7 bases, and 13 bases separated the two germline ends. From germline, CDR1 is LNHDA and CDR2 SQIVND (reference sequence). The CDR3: CASSIDPGNWQPQHF. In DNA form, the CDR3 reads TGTGCCAGTAGTATAGATCCCGGGAATTGGCAGCCCCAGCATTTT.

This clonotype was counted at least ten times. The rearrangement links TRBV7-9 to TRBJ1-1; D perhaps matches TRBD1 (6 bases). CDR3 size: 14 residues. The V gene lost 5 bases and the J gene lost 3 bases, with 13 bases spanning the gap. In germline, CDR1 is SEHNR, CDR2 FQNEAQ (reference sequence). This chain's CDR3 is CASSNRVWDTEAFF. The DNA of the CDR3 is TGTGCCAGCAGCAACAGGGTGTGGGACACTGAAGCTTTCTTT.

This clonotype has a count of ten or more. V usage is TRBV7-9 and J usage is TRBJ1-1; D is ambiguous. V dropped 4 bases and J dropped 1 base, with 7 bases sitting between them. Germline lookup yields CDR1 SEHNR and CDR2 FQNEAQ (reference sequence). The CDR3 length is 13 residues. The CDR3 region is CASSSGRNTEAFF. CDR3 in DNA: TGTGCCAGCAGCTCCGGACGGAACACTGAAGCTTTCTTT.

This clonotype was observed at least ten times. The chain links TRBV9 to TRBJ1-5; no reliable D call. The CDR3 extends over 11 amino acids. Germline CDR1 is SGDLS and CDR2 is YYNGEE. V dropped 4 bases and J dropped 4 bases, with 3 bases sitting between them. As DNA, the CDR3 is TGTGCCAGCAGCAGAAATCAGCCCCAGCATTTT. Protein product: CASSRNQPQHF. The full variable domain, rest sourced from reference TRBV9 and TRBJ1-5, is DSGVTQTPKHLITATGQRVTLRCSPRSGDLSVYWYQQSLDQGLQFLIQYYNGEERAKGNILERFSAQQFPDLHSELNLSSLELGDSALYFCASSRNQPQHFGDGTRLSIL.

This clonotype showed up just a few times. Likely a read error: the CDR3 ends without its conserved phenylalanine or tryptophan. CDR3 amino acids: CASSLSTDTQYS. The CDR3 nucleotides read TGTGCCAGCAGCTTAAGTACAGATACGCAGTATTCT. The chain links TRBV7-3 to TRBJ2-3; no definite D call. The V gene's germline CDR1 is SGHTA and CDR2 FQGTGA. The CDR3 loop spans 12 amino acids. V was trimmed by 1 base and J by 3 bases, leaving 2 bases between them.

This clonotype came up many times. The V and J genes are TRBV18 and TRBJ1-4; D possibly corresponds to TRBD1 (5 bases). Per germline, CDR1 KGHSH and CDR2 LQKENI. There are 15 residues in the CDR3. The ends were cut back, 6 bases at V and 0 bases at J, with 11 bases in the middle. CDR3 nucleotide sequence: TGTGCCAGCTCCCGCAGGACAACAACTAATGAAAAACTGTTTTTT. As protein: CASSRRTTTNEKLFF.

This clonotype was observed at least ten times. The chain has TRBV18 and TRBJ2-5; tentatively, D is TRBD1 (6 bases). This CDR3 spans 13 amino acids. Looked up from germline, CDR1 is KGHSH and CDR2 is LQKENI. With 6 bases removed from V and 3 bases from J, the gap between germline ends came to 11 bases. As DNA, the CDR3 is TGTGCCAGCTCCCTCGGACAGAAAGAGACCCAGTACTTC. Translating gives CASSLGQKETQYF.

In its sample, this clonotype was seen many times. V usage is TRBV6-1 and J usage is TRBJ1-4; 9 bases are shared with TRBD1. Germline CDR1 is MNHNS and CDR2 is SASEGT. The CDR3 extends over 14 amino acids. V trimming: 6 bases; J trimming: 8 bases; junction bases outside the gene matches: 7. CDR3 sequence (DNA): TGTGCCAGCAGAAATACAGGGGGCAGAGAAAAACTGTTTTTT. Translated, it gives CASRNTGGREKLFF.

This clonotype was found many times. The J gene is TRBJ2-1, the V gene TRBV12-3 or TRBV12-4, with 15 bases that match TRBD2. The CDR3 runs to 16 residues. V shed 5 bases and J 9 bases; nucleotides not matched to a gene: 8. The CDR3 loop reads CASSDGTSGGFGEQFF. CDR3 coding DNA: TGTGCCAGCAGTGACGGGACTAGCGGGGGGTTCGGTGAGCAGTTCTTC.

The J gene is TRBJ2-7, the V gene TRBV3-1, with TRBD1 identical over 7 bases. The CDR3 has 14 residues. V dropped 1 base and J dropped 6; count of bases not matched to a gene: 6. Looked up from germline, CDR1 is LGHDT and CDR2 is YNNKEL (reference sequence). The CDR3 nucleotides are TGTGCCAGCAGCCAAGTACAGGGGAATTCCGAGCAGTACTTC. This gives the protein CASSQVQGNSEQYF.

The CDR3 sequence: CASSPQGQWSSDTQYF. Here the CDR3 DNA reads TGTGCCAGCAGTCCTCAGGGGCAGTGGAGCTCAGATACGCAGTATTTT. The rearrangement links TRBV6-4 to TRBJ2-3, with a weak D call TRBD1 (6 bases). Trimming left V 5 bases short and J 4 bases short, with 19 bases between. CDR1 is MRHNA and CDR2 is SNTAGT in the germline V gene. This CDR3 is 16 amino acids long.

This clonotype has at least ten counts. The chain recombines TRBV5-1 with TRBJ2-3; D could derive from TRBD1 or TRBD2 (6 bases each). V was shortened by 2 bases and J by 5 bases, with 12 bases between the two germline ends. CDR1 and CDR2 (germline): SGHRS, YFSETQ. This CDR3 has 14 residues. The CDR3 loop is CASSFTGALDTQYF. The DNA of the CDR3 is TGCGCCAGCAGCTTTACGGGGGCCTTAGATACGCAGTATTTT.

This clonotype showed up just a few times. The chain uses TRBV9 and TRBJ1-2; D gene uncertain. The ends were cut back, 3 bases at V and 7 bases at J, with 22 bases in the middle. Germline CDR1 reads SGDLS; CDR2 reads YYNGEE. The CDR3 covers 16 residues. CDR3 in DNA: TGTGCCAGCAGCGCTCCCACGAAAGGAGGCCTCCCTGGCTACACCTTC. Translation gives CASSAPTKGGLPGYTF.

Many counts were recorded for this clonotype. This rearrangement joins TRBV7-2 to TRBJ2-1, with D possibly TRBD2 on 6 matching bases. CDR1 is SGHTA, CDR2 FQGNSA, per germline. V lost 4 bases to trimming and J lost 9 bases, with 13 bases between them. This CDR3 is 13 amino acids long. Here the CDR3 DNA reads TGTGCCAGCAGCTCCTCCCTGCGGGGTGAGCAGTTCTTC. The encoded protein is CASSSSLRGEQFF.

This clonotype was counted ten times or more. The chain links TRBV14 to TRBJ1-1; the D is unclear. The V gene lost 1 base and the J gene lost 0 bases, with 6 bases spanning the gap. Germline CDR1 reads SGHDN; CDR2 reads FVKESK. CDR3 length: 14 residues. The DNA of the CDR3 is TGTGCCAGCAGCCAAGCGGGTATGAACACTGAAGCTTTCTTT. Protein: CASSQAGMNTEAFF.

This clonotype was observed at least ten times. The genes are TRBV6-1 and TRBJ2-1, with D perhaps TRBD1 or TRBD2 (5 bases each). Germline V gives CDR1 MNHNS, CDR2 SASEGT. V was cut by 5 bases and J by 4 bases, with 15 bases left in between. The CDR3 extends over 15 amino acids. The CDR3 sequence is CASSYKLGVYNEQFF. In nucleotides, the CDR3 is TGTGCCAGCAGTTATAAACTAGGGGTTTACAATGAGCAGTTCTTC.